Each of the 14 T cell receptor beta chains below was sequenced from the same sample in a study of T cell changes during pregnancy in multiple sclerosis (dated by TCRdb to the late 2010s). Library construction relied on the immunoSEQ multiplex PCR assay. The immuneACCESS repertoire file appears here via TCRdb, limited to in-frame rearrangements. These files lack a portion of the clones; in checked studies, under half of the deficit traces to unresolved V genes, and the cause of the others is not known. Counted in this sample were around 42,000 clones; approximately 88% of them appeared once. Roughly 5% of the sample lies in the top ten. The input for sequencing was peripheral blood, taken in the first trimester of pregnancy. The receptors were gathered from a female donor in good health, enrolled as a control in a pregnancy study.

The chain is built from TRBV9 and TRBJ2-2, with D unresolved. Germline V gene data show CDR1 as SGDLS and CDR2 as YYNGEE. The CDR3 sequence is 12 residues long. Trimming took off 0 bases at V and 6 bases at J, with 3 bases between the two ends. CDR3 nucleotide sequence: TGTGCCAGCAGCGTAGGGCCCGGGGAGCTGTTTTTT. Protein sequence: CASSVGPGELFF.

This chain links TRBV13 with TRBJ2-5; 7 positions agree with TRBD2. Trimming at V came to 1 base and at J to 4 bases, leaving 0 bases not matched to a gene. Germline assignment: CDR1 PRHDT and CDR2 FYEKMQ (reference sequence). This CDR3 comprises 13 residues. CDR3 nucleotide sequence: TGTGCCAGCAGCTTAGTAGCGGGAGAGACCCAGTACTTC. Amino acid sequence: CASSLVAGETQYF.

The gene calls are TRBV7-9 and TRBJ2-3, with D possibly TRBD1 on 5 matching bases. The V gene lost 3 bases and the J gene lost 5 bases, with 21 bases spanning the gap. The length of the CDR3 is 17 residues. Per germline, CDR1 SEHNR and CDR2 FQNEAQ (reference sequence). The CDR3, as DNA: TGTGCCAGCAGCTTTCCCCGGGTGAACAGGCGAGGAGATACGCAGTATTTT. This gives the protein CASSFPRVNRRGDTQYF.

The J gene is TRBJ1-1, the V gene TRBV5-4; 8 bases are a match to TRBD1. From germline, CDR1 is SGHNT and CDR2 YYREEE (reference sequence). The CDR3 loop spans 15 amino acids. Losses at the gene ends were 0 bases for V and 5 bases for J; bases not matched to a gene: 6. CDR3 nucleotide sequence: TGTGCCAGCAGCTTGGGGCAGGGGGCGCCGACTGAAGCTTTCTTT. As protein: CASSLGQGAPTEAFF.

This sequence joins TRBV28 and TRBJ2-7, with a tentative D call TRBD2 (6 bases). CDR3 length: 14 residues. With 2 bases removed from V and 2 bases from J, the gap between germline ends came to 10 bases. Germline CDR1 MDHEN, CDR2 SYDVKM. The CDR3 loop reads CASSLNPGAYEQYF. CDR3 DNA sequence: TGTGCCAGCAGTTTAAACCCGGGGGCCTACGAGCAGTACTTC.

The rearrangement links TRBV11-3 to TRBJ2-1; 11 positions agree with TRBD2. The ends lost 1 base at V and 5 bases at J; junction bases unmatched: 1. The CDR3 covers 15 residues. Germline values: CDR1 SGHNT, CDR2 YENEEA. The CDR3 is CASSLGGLADNEQFF. In DNA, the CDR3 is TGTGCCAGCAGCTTAGGGGGACTAGCGGACAATGAGCAGTTCTTC.

The chain has TRBV19 and TRBJ1-2; 10 bases fit TRBD1. Losses at the gene ends were 3 bases for V and 13 bases for J; bases not matched to a gene: 14. CDR1 and CDR2 (germline): LNHDA, SQIVND (reference sequence). This CDR3 has 15 amino acids. CDR3 in amino acids: CASSIGFGQGGIRTF. CDR3 bases: TGTGCCAGTAGTATTGGGTTCGGACAGGGGGGAATTCGCACCTTC.

This chain connects TRBV9 to TRBJ2-3, with 13 bases matching TRBD2. This CDR3 spans 16 amino acids. Germline trimming cut 3 bases from V and 4 bases from J; bases unmatched to any gene: 5. The V gene's germline CDR1 is SGDLS and CDR2 YYNGEE. CDR3 nucleotides: TGTGCCAGCAGCGAACGGACTAGCGGGGGTTCAGATACGCAGTATTTT. It yields the protein CASSERTSGGSDTQYF.

The V call is TRBV29-1, the J call TRBJ1-1; D perhaps matches TRBD1 (5 bases). The CDR3 sequence is 16 residues long. Germline V CDR1 and CDR2: SQVTM, ANQGSEA. Trimming left V 6 bases short and J 0 bases short, with 20 bases between. The CDR3 nucleotides are TGCAGCGTGGACCCAACCCCGACAGCCGTGAACACTGAAGCTTTCTTT. Translated: CSVDPTPTAVNTEAFF.

Of note for this clone: A read error may produce the germline difference seen at one junction end. V and J are TRBV7-7 and TRBJ2-7; possible D gene TRBD2, 7 bases. CDR1 SSHAT and CDR2 FNYEAQ come from the germline V gene (reference sequence). CDR3 size: 14 residues. The CDR3 DNA sequence: TGTGCTAGCAGCAATGGGGGGGGCGACGGGGAGCAGTACTTC. It codes for CASSNGGGDGEQYF.

This chain links TRBV19 with TRBJ2-1; 9 bases are shared with TRBD1. Germline lookup yields CDR1 LNHDA and CDR2 SQIVND (reference sequence). Trimming removed 10 bases from V and 9 bases from J; junction bases left unmatched: 10. The CDR3 has 13 amino acids. The DNA for the CDR3 is TGTGCCACTAACGGACAGGGGCCGAGTGAGCAGTTCTTC. It codes for CATNGQGPSEQFF. The full variable domain, completed using reference TRBV19 and TRBJ2-1, is DGGITQSPKYLFRKEGQNVTLSCEQNLNHDAMYWYRQDPGQGLRLIYYSQIVNDFQKGDIAEGYSVSREKKESFPLTVTSAQKNPTAFYLCATNGQGPSEQFFGPGTRLTVL.

The V and J genes are TRBV18 and TRBJ2-3; TRBD1 is a possible D gene (5 bases). From germline, CDR1 is KGHSH and CDR2 LQKENI. The CDR3 contains 13 residues. Trimming removed 4 bases from V and 6 bases from J, with 11 bases in between. CDR3 sequence (DNA): TGTGCCAGCTCACAGGGGTCAGTCGATACGCAGTATTTT. Its protein is CASSQGSVDTQYF.

The CDR3 here is CASSTTSGSSYEQYF. In DNA, the CDR3 is TGTGCCAGCAGCACCACTAGCGGGAGCTCCTACGAGCAGTACTTC. The chain is built from TRBV6-1 and TRBJ2-7; 11 bases agree with TRBD2. This CDR3 is 15 amino acids long. Germline CDR1 MNHNS, CDR2 SASEGT. Trimming cost V 6 bases and J 0 bases; bases outside gene matches: 4.

V and J are TRBV6-5 and TRBJ2-5, with D tentatively TRBD1 (7 bases). Trimming shortened V by 11 bases and J by 5 bases, and 9 bases separated the two germline ends. CDR1 and CDR2 (germline): MNHEY, SVGAGI. The CDR3 is 10 residues long. The CDR3 sequence is CAAGGETQYF. CDR3 DNA: TGTGCCGCAGGGGGGGAGACCCAGTACTTC.